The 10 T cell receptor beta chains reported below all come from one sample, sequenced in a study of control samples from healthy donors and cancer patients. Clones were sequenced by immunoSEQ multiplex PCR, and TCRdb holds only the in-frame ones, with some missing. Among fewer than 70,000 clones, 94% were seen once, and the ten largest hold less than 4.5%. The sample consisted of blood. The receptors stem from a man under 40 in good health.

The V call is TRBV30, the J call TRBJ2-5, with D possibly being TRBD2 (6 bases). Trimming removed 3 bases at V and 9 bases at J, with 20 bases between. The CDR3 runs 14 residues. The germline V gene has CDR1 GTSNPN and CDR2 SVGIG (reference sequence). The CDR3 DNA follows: TGTGCCTGGAGCGGGGGAGTGTTCAAGAGACCCCAGTACTTC. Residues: CAWSGGVFKRPQYF.

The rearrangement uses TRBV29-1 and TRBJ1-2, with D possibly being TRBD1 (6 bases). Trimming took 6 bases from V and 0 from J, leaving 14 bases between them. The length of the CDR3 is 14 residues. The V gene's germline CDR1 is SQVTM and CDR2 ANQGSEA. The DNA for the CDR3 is TGCAGCGTAGCGGACAGAAGAGCTAACTATGGCTACACCTTC. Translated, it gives CSVADRRANYGYTF.

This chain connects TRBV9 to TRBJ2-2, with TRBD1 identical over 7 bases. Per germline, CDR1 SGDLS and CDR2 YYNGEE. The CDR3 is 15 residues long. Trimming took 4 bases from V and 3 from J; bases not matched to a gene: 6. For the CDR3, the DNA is TGTGCCAGCAGCCTCCCCGGACAGGACACCGGGGAGCTGTTTTTT. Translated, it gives CASSLPGQDTGELFF. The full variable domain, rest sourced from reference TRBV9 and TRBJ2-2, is DSGVTQTPKHLITATGQRVTLRCSPRSGDLSVYWYQQSLDQGLQFLIQYYNGEERAKGNILERFSAQQFPDLHSELNLSSLELGDSALYFCASSLPGQDTGELFFGEGSRLTVL.

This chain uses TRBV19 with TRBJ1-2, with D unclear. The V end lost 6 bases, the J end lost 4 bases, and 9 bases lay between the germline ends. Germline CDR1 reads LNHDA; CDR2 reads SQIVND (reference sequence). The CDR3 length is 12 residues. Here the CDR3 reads CASRAGPYGYTF. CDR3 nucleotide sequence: TGTGCCAGTAGGGCAGGCCCCTATGGCTACACCTTC.

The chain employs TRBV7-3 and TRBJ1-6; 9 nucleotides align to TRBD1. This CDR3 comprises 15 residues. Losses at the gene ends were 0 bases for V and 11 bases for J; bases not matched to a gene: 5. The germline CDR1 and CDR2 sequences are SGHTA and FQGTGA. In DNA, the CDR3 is TGTGCCAGCAGCTTAACCACAGGGGGCAGGACACCCCTCCACTTT. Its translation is CASSLTTGGRTPLHF.

CDR3 loop: CACVREVDTEAFF. The CDR3 nucleotides read TGTGCCTGCGTGAGGGAGGTTGACACTGAAGCTTTCTTT. This chain joins TRBV30 and TRBJ1-1; D remains unclear. V was shortened by 6 bases and J by 3 bases, with 14 bases between the two germline ends. This CDR3 has 13 amino acids. Germline V lookup: CDR1 GTSNPN, CDR2 SVGIG (reference sequence).

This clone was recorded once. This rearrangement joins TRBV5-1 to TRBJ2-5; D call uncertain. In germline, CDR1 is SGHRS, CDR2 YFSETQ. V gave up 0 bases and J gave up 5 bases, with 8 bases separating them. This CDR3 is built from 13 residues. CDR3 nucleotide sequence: TGCGCCAGCAGCTTGGGCCAAGGGGAGACCCAGTACTTC. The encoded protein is CASSLGQGETQYF.

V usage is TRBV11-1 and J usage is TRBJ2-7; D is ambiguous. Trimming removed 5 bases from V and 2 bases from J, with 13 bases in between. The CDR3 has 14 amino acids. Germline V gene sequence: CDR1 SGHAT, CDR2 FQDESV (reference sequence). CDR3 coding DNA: TGTGCCAGCAGCCCTAAGGACGGGCCCTACGAGCAGTACTTC. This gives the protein CASSPKDGPYEQYF.

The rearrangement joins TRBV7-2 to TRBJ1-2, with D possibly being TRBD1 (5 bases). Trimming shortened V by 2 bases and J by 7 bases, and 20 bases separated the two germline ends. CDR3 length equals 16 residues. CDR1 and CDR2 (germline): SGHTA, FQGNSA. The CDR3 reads CASSLKTATSLRGYTF. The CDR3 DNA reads TGTGCCAGCAGCTTAAAGACAGCTACCTCCCTGCGTGGCTACACCTTC.

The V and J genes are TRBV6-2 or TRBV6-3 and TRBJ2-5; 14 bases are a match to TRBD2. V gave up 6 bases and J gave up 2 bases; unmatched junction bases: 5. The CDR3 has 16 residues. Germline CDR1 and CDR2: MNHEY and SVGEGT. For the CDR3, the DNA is TGTGCCAGCAGCCCCGGACTAGCGGGGGGTCAAGAGACCCAGTACTTC. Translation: CASSPGLAGGQETQYF.